Presented here are 19 T cell receptor beta chains from one specimen sequenced in a study of shared clonotypes between healthy human individuals. Method: immunoSEQ multiplex PCR; TCRdb's copy keeps in-frame clones and lacks some. The sample yields some 530,000 clones, 78% seen once. Sequenced sample: PBMCs. All receptors come from a middle-aged woman in good health. Some clones in this sample may be carry-over from other donors' samples.

Points on this clone: This same CDR3 is encoded by further DNA sequences in the sample. The chain combines TRBV5-1 with TRBJ1-1; the match to TRBD1 covers 8 bases. There are 14 residues in the CDR3. Germline values: CDR1 SGHRS, CDR2 YFSETQ. V shed 2 bases and J 3 bases; nucleotides not matched to a gene: 3. The CDR3: CASSLGQGYTEAFF. As DNA, the CDR3 is TGCGCCAGCAGCTTAGGACAGGGCTACACTGAAGCTTTCTTT.

The chain has TRBV4-1 and TRBJ2-1, with 7 bases matching TRBD2. The germline V gene has CDR1 MGHRA and CDR2 YSYEKL. The CDR3 runs to 17 residues. V lost 3 bases to trimming and J lost 7 bases; unmatched junction nucleotides: 15. CDR3 DNA: TGCGCCAGCAGCCAGATGGGGCTAGCGGTCCTTCGGAATGAGCAGTTCTTC. Residues: CASSQMGLAVLRNEQFF.

V and J are TRBV28 and TRBJ2-6, with D perhaps given as TRBD1 or TRBD2 (5 bases each). Germline V gene sequence: CDR1 MDHEN, CDR2 SYDVKM. V gave up 2 bases and J gave up 2 bases, with 19 bases separating them. The CDR3 sequence is 19 residues long. In nucleotides, the CDR3 is TGTGCCAGCAGTTTAACCGGGGCTGGCCTGGGGCCTGGGGCCAACGTCCTGACTTTC. Its protein product is CASSLTGAGLGPGANVLTF.

This clone came up once. The chain carries TRBV27 and TRBJ1-3; D is unclear. The CDR3 loop spans 15 amino acids. With 1 base removed from V and 3 bases from J, the gap between germline ends came to 10 bases. Germline CDR1 and CDR2: MNHEY and SMNVEV (reference sequence). The CDR3 DNA follows: TGTGCCAGCAGTTTATTGGGATCTCTTGGAAACACCATATATTTT. Protein sequence: CASSLLGSLGNTIYF.

The rearrangement links TRBV6-5 to TRBJ1-1; D remains unclear. This CDR3 is built from 13 residues. The V end lost 0 bases, the J end lost 4 bases, and 6 bases lay between the germline ends. From germline, CDR1 is MNHEY and CDR2 SVGAGI. For the CDR3, the DNA is TGTGCCAGCAGTTACTCGGTGTCCACTGAAGCTTTCTTT. This translates into CASSYSVSTEAFF.

The chain recombines TRBV7-3 with TRBJ2-1, with D uncertain. CDR3 length: 15 amino acids. Between the trimmed V and J ends, which lost 2 bases and 6 bases, there was a span of 14 bases. From germline, CDR1 is SGHTA and CDR2 FQGTGA. The CDR3 DNA follows: TGTGCCAGCAGCTTAGGCGGAACCACCTCCAATGAGCAGTTCTTC. The encoded protein is CASSLGGTTSNEQFF.

The genes are TRBV6-1 and TRBJ2-7; 8 bases align to TRBD2. Unmatched junction bases numbered 13, after V lost 2 bases and J lost 7 bases. The germline gives CDR1 MNHNS, CDR2 SASEGT. This CDR3 spans 16 amino acids. CDR3: CASSESGTSGSWEQYF. The CDR3 DNA reads as TGTGCCAGCAGTGAATCCGGAACTAGCGGATCGTGGGAGCAGTACTTC.

The chain couples TRBV5-4 to TRBJ2-1; D not resolved. Germline V lookup: CDR1 SGHNT, CDR2 YYREEE (reference sequence). With 1 base removed from V and 6 bases from J, the gap between germline ends came to 8 bases. CDR3 size: 13 residues. This CDR3 reads CASSLRSPNEQFF. The CDR3 DNA follows: TGTGCCAGCAGCTTGAGGTCTCCCAATGAGCAGTTCTTC. The whole variable domain, remainder taken from reference TRBV5-4 and TRBJ2-1, is ETGVTQSPTHLIKTRGQQVTLRCSSQSGHNTVSWYQQALGQGPQFIFQYYREEENGRGNFPPRFSGLQFPNYSSELNVNALELDDSALYLCASSLRSPNEQFFGPGTRLTVL.

V and J are TRBV9 and TRBJ2-3; no reliable D call. Germline V CDR1 and CDR2: SGDLS, YYNGEE. The V and J ends lost 0 bases and 2 bases respectively, with 10 bases between them. The CDR3 has 15 amino acids. The CDR3 nucleotides read TGTGCCAGCAGCGTAGGAAGCGAACACACAGATACGCAGTATTTT. Amino acid sequence: CASSVGSEHTDTQYF.

V and J are TRBV7-2 and TRBJ2-7; 12 bases are shared with TRBD2. V gave up 2 bases and J gave up 2 bases; unmatched junction bases: 10. Germline assignment: CDR1 SGHTA and CDR2 FQGNSA. CDR3 length: 18 residues. Here the CDR3 DNA reads TGTGCCAGCAGCTTAAGGGGGTCTAGCGGGAGGGCCCCCTACGAGCAGTACTTC. Its protein product is CASSLRGSSGRAPYEQYF. The full variable domain, rest sourced from reference TRBV7-2 and TRBJ2-7, is GAGVSQSPSNKVTEKGKDVELRCDPISGHTALYWYRQSLGQGLEFLIYFQGNSAPDKSGLPSDRFSAERTGGSVSTLTIQRTQQEDSAVYLCASSLRGSSGRAPYEQYFGPGTRLTVT.

This clone was found a few times. The V and J genes are TRBV27 and TRBJ1-4; TRBD1 might be the D (6 bases). Trimming removed 1 base at V and 8 bases at J, with 8 bases between. CDR1 is MNHEY and CDR2 is SMNVEV in the germline V gene (reference sequence). The CDR3 is made up of 13 amino acids. The CDR3 nucleotides read TGTGCCAGCAGTTTATTAGGGGGAGAAAAACTGTTTTTT. Amino acids: CASSLLGGEKLFF. Combining the CDR3 with reference TRBV27 and TRBJ1-4 gives the whole variable domain EAQVTQNPRYLITVTGKKLTVTCSQNMNHEYMSWYRQDPGLGLRQIYYSMNVEVTDKGDVPEGYKVSRKEKRNFPLILESPSPNQTSLYFCASSLLGGEKLFFGSGTQLSVL.

The chain is built from TRBV28 and TRBJ2-4, with D unresolved. CDR3 length equals 15 residues. Trimming shortened V by 1 base and J by 0 bases, and 7 bases separated the two germline ends. From germline, CDR1 is MDHEN and CDR2 SYDVKM. This chain's CDR3 is CASSLSGVAKNIQYF. The CDR3, as DNA: TGTGCCAGCAGTTTATCCGGAGTAGCCAAAAACATTCAGTACTTC.

This clone was picked up one time. The rearrangement uses TRBV9 and TRBJ2-6; 7 positions match TRBD1. The CDR3 is 19 residues long. V gave up 3 bases and J gave up 0 bases; unmatched junction bases: 12. Germline lookup yields CDR1 SGDLS and CDR2 YYNGEE. CDR3 nucleotides: TGTGCCAGCAGCGACACACCAGGGGGTCTAAGCTCTGGGGCCAACGTCCTGACTTTC. Its protein product is CASSDTPGGLSSGANVLTF. The full variable domain, completed using reference TRBV9 and TRBJ2-6, is DSGVTQTPKHLITATGQRVTLRCSPRSGDLSVYWYQQSLDQGLQFLIQYYNGEERAKGNILERFSAQQFPDLHSELNLSSLELGDSALYFCASSDTPGGLSSGANVLTFGAGSRLTVL.

This rearrangement joins TRBV2 to TRBJ1-2; D uncertain. Germline V gives CDR1 SNHLY, CDR2 FYNNEI. V lost 4 bases and J lost 2, with 11 bases in between. The CDR3 has 14 residues. DNA for the CDR3: TGTGCCAGCAGTGCCGATAGTCAGAACTATGGCTACACCTTC. Translating gives CASSADSQNYGYTF.

The rearrangement joins TRBV5-1 to TRBJ2-3; 7 bases map to TRBD1. Germline CDR1 SGHRS, CDR2 YFSETQ. Unmatched junction bases numbered 12, after V lost 4 bases and J lost 1 base. The CDR3 consists of 17 residues. The CDR3 nucleotides are TGCGCCAGCAGCCCTAACCCCCGACAGGGAGGCACAGATACGCAGTATTTT. It encodes CASSPNPRQGGTDTQYF.

J is TRBJ2-2 and V is TRBV25-1; TRBD2 agrees at 9 bases. Germline-derived CDR1 and CDR2 are MGHDK and SYGVNS. The CDR3 length is 15 residues. Trimming at V came to 11 bases and at J to 3 bases, leaving 10 bases not matched to a gene. The CDR3 spells CAAQRASGDTGELFF. The CDR3 bases are TGTGCCGCTCAAAGGGCTAGCGGGGACACCGGGGAGCTGTTTTTT.

The CDR3 DNA sequence: TGTGCCAGCAGTTACGAGCTTGGAGGGGGGCCCGGGGAGCTGTTTTTT. It codes for CASSYELGGGPGELFF. The gene calls are TRBV6-5 and TRBJ2-2; perhaps D is TRBD1 or TRBD2 (6 bases each). The V end was cut by 2 bases, the J end by 6 bases, with 16 bases between. From germline, CDR1 is MNHEY and CDR2 SVGAGI. CDR3 size: 16 residues.

This sequence joins TRBV7-3 and TRBJ2-3; 8 bases line up with TRBD1. The germline gives CDR1 SGHTA, CDR2 FQGTGA. The CDR3 is 13 residues long. Germline trimming cut 3 bases from V and 10 bases from J; bases unmatched to any gene: 6. As DNA, the CDR3 is TGTGCCAGCAGCTTCGGGACAGGTGTCGCGCAGTATTTT. Protein product: CASSFGTGVAQYF.

This rearrangement joins TRBV6-1 to TRBJ1-2; no clear D gene. Trimming shortened V by 6 bases and J by 3 bases, and 5 bases separated the two germline ends. Germline lookup yields CDR1 MNHNS and CDR2 SASEGT. This CDR3 is 11 amino acids long. CDR3 DNA sequence: TGTGCCAGCAGAAACTACTATGGCTACACCTTC. This codes for CASRNYYGYTF.